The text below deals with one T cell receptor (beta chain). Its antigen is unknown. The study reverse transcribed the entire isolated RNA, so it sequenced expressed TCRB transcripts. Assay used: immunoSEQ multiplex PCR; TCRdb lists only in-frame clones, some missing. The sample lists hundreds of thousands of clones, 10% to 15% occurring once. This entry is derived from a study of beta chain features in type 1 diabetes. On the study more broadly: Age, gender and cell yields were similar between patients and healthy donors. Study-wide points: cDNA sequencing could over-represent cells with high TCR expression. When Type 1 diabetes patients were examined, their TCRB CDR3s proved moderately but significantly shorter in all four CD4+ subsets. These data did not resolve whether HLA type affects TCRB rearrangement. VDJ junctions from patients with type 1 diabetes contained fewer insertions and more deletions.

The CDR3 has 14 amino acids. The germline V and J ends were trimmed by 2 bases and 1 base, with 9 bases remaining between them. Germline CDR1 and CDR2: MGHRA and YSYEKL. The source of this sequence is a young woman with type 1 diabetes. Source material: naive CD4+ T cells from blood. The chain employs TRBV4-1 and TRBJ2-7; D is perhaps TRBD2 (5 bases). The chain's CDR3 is CASSQPLASYEQYF. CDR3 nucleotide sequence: TGCGCCAGCAGCCAACCCCTAGCTTCCTACGAGCAGTACTTC.